This T cell receptor (beta chain) stems from a study of CD8 T cells in Susac syndrome (dated by TCRdb to about 2019). Context from the whole study: Repertoire sequencing was used to test whether CD8+ T cell activation and differentiation in Susac syndrome was antigen driven. The study compared CD8+ T cell repertoire clonality among 11 to 12 healthy donors, roughly 14 Susac syndrome patients and 15 multiple sclerosis patients. The investigation overall reported the following: The number of individuals in the TCR sequencing and HLA analysis was recognized as being relatively small.

V was cut back by 0 bases and J by 11 bases, leaving a gap of 8 bases between them. The CDR3, cysteine through phenylalanine, is 11 amino acids long. CDR3 DNA is the only sequence kept; it has 33 bases, read in frame from the first base. Based on the germline V gene, the CDR1 and CDR2 sequences are SGDLS and YYNGEE. Remarks on this clonotype: No antigen is known for it. No clone much larger than this one lies a single base away; base qualities are absent.

Peripheral blood CD8+ and CD4+ T cells from healthy donors, Susac syndrome patients and multiple sclerosis patients were profiled using high-throughput TCR beta sequencing. Treatment-naive patients with stable or active relapsing-remitting disease fulfilling revised McDonald criteria were used as multiple sclerosis controls. Bulk CD8+ and CD4+ T cells were purified magnetically by negative isolation, whereas CD8+ TEMRA cells were enriched by FACS. Blood was collected in EDTA tubes and processed within 24 hours, with PBMCs isolated through density gradient centrifugation. PBMCs intended for TCR sequencing were cryopreserved in liquid nitrogen and thawed later in a water bath at 37 degrees C. The sorted or isolated CD4+, CD8+ and CD8+ TEMRA cells reached a purity of at least 90%. RNA was extracted with the RNeasy kit and roughly 0.5 to 1 ug was reverse transcribed using random hexamers. The immunoSEQ multiplex PCR assay, which covers 54 Vbeta and 13 Jbeta segments, was used to amplify TCR beta CDR3 regions. To correct PCR amplification bias, a synthetic template baseline was used for both primer optimization and computational correction. For the original study's pipeline: Reads were assigned to V, D and J genes according to IMGT and analyzed in immunoSEQ Analyzer, with only productive sequences retained. To calculate clonality, Shannon entropy was normalized by log2 of the number of productive unique sequences and then subtracted from one. Public and private clones were assessed among the 100 most prevalent clones of each patient and control. Clones were defined as Susac-specific when absent from the healthy and MS cohorts, from approximately 970 published viral clones and from other ImmuneACCESS disease sequences. Using fastp trimming at Q25 and MiXCR clonotype assembly, TCRdb reanalyzed the public sequencing data and kept in-frame beta chains. For every CDR3 protein sequence, its rows merge into one entry that carries the most common genes and DNA. The V and J calls and clone size come from TCRdb's table, not from the authors' own analysis. This sample holds roughly 200,000 distinct CDR3 sequences; 85% to 95% were observed only once. Less than 0.2% of the sample is held by the ten biggest clonotypes.

Sequencing input: CD8+ T cells from PBMCs. The sequence links TRBV9 to TRBJ1-2; no D gene is confidently identified. The receptor comes from a human donor with multiple sclerosis. The CDR3: CASSVAARYTF. The sequenced DNA: TGTGCCAGCAGCGTAGCGGCCCGGTACACCTTC.